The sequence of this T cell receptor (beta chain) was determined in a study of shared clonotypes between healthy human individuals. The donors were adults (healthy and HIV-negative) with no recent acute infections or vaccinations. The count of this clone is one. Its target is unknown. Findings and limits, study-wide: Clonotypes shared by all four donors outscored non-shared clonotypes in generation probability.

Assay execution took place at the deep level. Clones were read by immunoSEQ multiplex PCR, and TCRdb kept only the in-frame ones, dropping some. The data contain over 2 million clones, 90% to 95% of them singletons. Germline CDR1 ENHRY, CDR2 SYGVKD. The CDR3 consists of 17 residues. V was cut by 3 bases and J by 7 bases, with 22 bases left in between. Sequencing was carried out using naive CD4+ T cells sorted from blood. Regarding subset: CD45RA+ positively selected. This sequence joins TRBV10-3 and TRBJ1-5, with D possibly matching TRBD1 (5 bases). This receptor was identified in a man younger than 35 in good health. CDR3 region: CAISDRGKKGTGQPQHF. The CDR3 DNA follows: TGTGCCATCAGTGATAGGGGTAAGAAGGGAACCGGACAGCCCCAGCATTTT.